Described below is a single T cell receptor beta chain sequence and its context. These data are taken from a study of blood T cell repertoires in COVID-19. Sequencing used immunoSEQ multiplex PCR; TCRdb keeps in-frame clones, though not all of them. Among about 140,000 clones listed, about 86% were seen once. CDR1 is ENHRY, CDR2 SYGVKD, per germline. The CDR3 is made up of 14 amino acids. V gave up 9 bases and J gave up 4 bases; unmatched junction bases: 12. The sequenced sample consisted of peripheral blood. This receptor was identified in an older woman with acute or convalescent COVID-19. This chain links TRBV10-3 with TRBJ2-7; 7 bases align to TRBD1. The CDR3 nucleotides read TGTGCCATTTCGTCTTTACAGGGGTTGTACGAGCAGTACTTC. It specifies CAISSLQGLYEQYF.